A selection of T cell receptor beta chains follows, all from one sample in a study of PD-1 blockade in classical Hodgkin lymphoma. Assay used: immunoSEQ multiplex PCR; TCRdb lists only in-frame clones, some missing. The repertoire holds fewer than 70,000 clones, with 88% as singletons. This specimen was peripheral blood mononuclear cells (PBMCs), taken before the second cycle of nivolumab. The receptors were gathered from a human donor with classical Hodgkin lymphoma. CDR3s include the opening cysteine and the closing phenylalanine or tryptophan. The D gene is left open where the match is weak. A row's size may be missing; if present it is once, few, many or a size class.

j_gene: TRBJ2-3; abundance: -; v_gene: TRBV5-4; d_gene: TRBD1; CDR3aa: CASQNRGTDTQYF; CDR3nt: TGTGCCAGCCAGAACAGGGGGACAGATACGCAGTATTTT
j_gene: TRBJ2-5; abundance: -; v_gene: TRBV5-1; d_gene: TRBD1; CDR3aa: CASSLLGQGQETQYF; CDR3nt: TGCGCCAGCAGCTTGCTTGGACAGGGTCAAGAGACCCAGTACTTC
j_gene: TRBJ1-1; abundance: -; v_gene: TRBV5-4; d_gene: -; CDR3aa: CASSLPGHTEAFF; CDR3nt: TGTGCCAGCAGCCTCCCAGGGCACACTGAAGCTTTCTTT
j_gene: TRBJ2-5; abundance: -; v_gene: TRBV28; d_gene: TRBD1; CDR3aa: CASTTGEETQYF; CDR3nt: TGTGCCAGCACCACAGGGGAGGAGACCCAGTACTTC
j_gene: TRBJ2-5; abundance: -; v_gene: TRBV5-1; d_gene: TRBD1; CDR3aa: CASSLEAGGEIQETQYF; CDR3nt: TGCGCCAGCAGCTTGGAAGCAGGGGGCGAGATCCAAGAGACCCAGTACTTC
j_gene: TRBJ2-7; abundance: -; v_gene: TRBV7-9; d_gene: -; CDR3aa: CASSHGDWQYF; CDR3nt: TGTGCCAGCAGTCACGGGGATTGGCAGTACTTC
j_gene: TRBJ1-4; abundance: -; v_gene: TRBV5-1; d_gene: TRBD1; CDR3aa: CASSLGATGASEKLFF; CDR3nt: TGCGCCAGCAGCTTGGGGGCGACAGGGGCGTCTGAAAAACTGTTTTTT
j_gene: TRBJ2-7; abundance: -; v_gene: TRBV28; d_gene: TRBD2; CDR3aa: CASSLPGLAGTYEQYF; CDR3nt: TGTGCCAGCAGTCTCCCCGGACTAGCGGGGACATACGAGCAGTACTTC
j_gene: TRBJ2-2; abundance: -; v_gene: TRBV5-1; d_gene: -; CDR3aa: CASSLIDNTGELFF; CDR3nt: TGCGCCAGCAGCTTAATAGATAACACCGGGGAGCTGTTTTTT
j_gene: TRBJ2-2; abundance: -; v_gene: TRBV5-1; d_gene: -; CDR3aa: CASRPSGGARDTGELFF; CDR3nt: TGCGCCAGCAGACCCTCCGGGGGAGCCCGGGACACCGGGGAGCTGTTTTTT
j_gene: TRBJ2-5; abundance: -; v_gene: TRBV5-1; d_gene: TRBD2; CDR3aa: CASSDRPGLEKTQYF; CDR3nt: TGCGCCAGCAGCGATCGGCCGGGACTAGAGAAGACCCAGTACTTC
j_gene: TRBJ2-7; abundance: -; v_gene: TRBV5-1; d_gene: TRBD1; CDR3aa: CASSSGQGPYEQYF; CDR3nt: TGCGCCAGCAGCTCAGGACAGGGGCCCTACGAGCAGTACTTC
j_gene: TRBJ1-1; abundance: -; v_gene: TRBV27; d_gene: -; CDR3aa: CASSLTGTRAEAFF; CDR3nt: TGTGCCAGCAGTTTAACGGGGACAAGGGCTGAAGCTTTCTTT
j_gene: TRBJ2-1; abundance: -; v_gene: TRBV5-1; d_gene: TRBD1; CDR3aa: CASSPEGTGKNNEQFF; CDR3nt: TGCGCCAGCAGCCCGGAGGGGACAGGGAAGAACAATGAGCAGTTCTTC
j_gene: TRBJ2-3; abundance: -; v_gene: TRBV2; d_gene: -; CDR3aa: CASSDQLDSTDTQYF; CDR3nt: TGTGCCAGCAGTGATCAGCTTGATAGCACAGATACGCAGTATTTT
j_gene: TRBJ2-1; abundance: -; v_gene: TRBV5-1; d_gene: TRBD2; CDR3aa: CASSLLAGGPGNEQFF; CDR3nt: TGCGCCAGCAGCTTGTTGGCGGGGGGGCCAGGTAATGAGCAGTTCTTC
j_gene: TRBJ2-3; abundance: -; v_gene: TRBV6-5; d_gene: -; CDR3aa: CASRRNSGFTDTQYF; CDR3nt: TGTGCCAGCAGAAGAAATAGCGGCTTCACAGATACGCAGTATTTT
j_gene: TRBJ2-4; abundance: -; v_gene: TRBV7-9; d_gene: -; CDR3aa: CASSVGDIQYF; CDR3nt: TGTGCCAGCAGCGTCGGGGACATTCAGTACTTC
j_gene: TRBJ2-7; abundance: -; v_gene: TRBV5-1; d_gene: -; CDR3aa: CASSLMAVSSYEQYF; CDR3nt: TGCGCCAGCAGCTTGATGGCCGTGAGCTCCTACGAGCAGTACTTC
j_gene: TRBJ2-1; abundance: once; v_gene: TRBV30; d_gene: TRBD1; CDR3aa: CAWSVGAGGGLSSYNEQFF; CDR3nt: TGTGCCTGGAGTGTGGGGGCAGGGGGCGGGTTGAGCTCCTACAATGAGCAGTTCTTC
j_gene: TRBJ2-1; abundance: -; v_gene: TRBV27; d_gene: TRBD2; CDR3aa: CASSSILAGGQFF; CDR3nt: TGTGCCAGCAGTTCAATACTAGCGGGGGGGCAGTTCTTC
j_gene: TRBJ2-5; abundance: few; v_gene: TRBV28; d_gene: -; CDR3aa: CASSLDETQYF; CDR3nt: TGTGCCAGCAGTTTAGATGAGACCCAGTACTTC
j_gene: TRBJ1-2; abundance: -; v_gene: TRBV6-5; d_gene: TRBD1; CDR3aa: CASFEQGRDYGYTF; CDR3nt: TGTGCCAGTTTCGAACAGGGGAGGGACTATGGCTACACCTTC
j_gene: TRBJ1-1; abundance: -; v_gene: TRBV6-6; d_gene: -; CDR3aa: CASSQLQGITEAFF; CDR3nt: TGTGCCAGCAGTCAACTTCAGGGTATCACTGAAGCTTTCTTT
j_gene: TRBJ1-3; abundance: -; v_gene: TRBV6-6; d_gene: TRBD1; CDR3aa: CASSSTGTGRGNTIYF; CDR3nt: TGTGCCAGCAGTTCCACTGGGACAGGGCGCGGAAACACCATATATTTT
j_gene: TRBJ1-5; abundance: -; v_gene: TRBV2; d_gene: TRBD1; CDR3aa: CASTSGQSSNQPQHF; CDR3nt: TGTGCCAGCACCTCGGGACAGAGTAGCAATCAGCCCCAGCATTTT
j_gene: TRBJ1-1; abundance: -; v_gene: TRBV5-1; d_gene: -; CDR3aa: CASSTQSGGPTAEAFF; CDR3nt: TGCGCCAGCAGCACCCAAAGTGGGGGCCCCACGGCTGAAGCTTTCTTT
j_gene: TRBJ1-2; abundance: -; v_gene: TRBV5-1; d_gene: -; CDR3aa: CASSPSTGNTNYGYTF; CDR3nt: TGCGCCAGCAGCCCTTCAACAGGAAACACTAACTATGGCTACACCTTC
j_gene: TRBJ2-1; abundance: -; v_gene: TRBV27; d_gene: -; CDR3aa: CASGEVGRGDYNEQFF; CDR3nt: TGTGCCAGCGGGGAAGTGGGCCGCGGGGACTACAATGAGCAGTTCTTC
j_gene: TRBJ2-7; abundance: -; v_gene: TRBV7-9; d_gene: -; CDR3aa: CASSFRDSYEQYF; CDR3nt: TGTGCCAGCAGCTTCAGAGACAGCTACGAGCAGTACTTC
j_gene: TRBJ1-5; abundance: -; v_gene: TRBV2; d_gene: TRBD1; CDR3aa: CASSEKGASGQPQHF; CDR3nt: TGTGCCAGCAGTGAAAAGGGGGCTTCGGGACAGCCCCAGCATTTT
j_gene: TRBJ1-1; abundance: -; v_gene: TRBV21-1; d_gene: -; CDR3aa: CASWGGGTEAFF; CDR3nt: -
j_gene: TRBJ2-3; abundance: -; v_gene: TRBV5-4; d_gene: TRBD2; CDR3aa: CASSLGLAGANTDTQYF; CDR3nt: TGTGCCAGCAGCTTGGGGCTAGCGGGGGCTAACACAGATACGCAGTATTTT
j_gene: TRBJ2-2; abundance: -; v_gene: TRBV6-5; d_gene: TRBD1; CDR3aa: CASRLQGAGTGELFF; CDR3nt: TGTGCCAGCAGGCTACAGGGGGCGGGTACCGGGGAGCTGTTTTTT
j_gene: TRBJ1-2; abundance: -; v_gene: TRBV7-6; d_gene: -; CDR3aa: CASSLVGGNGYTF; CDR3nt: TGTGCCAGCAGCCTAGTGGGGGGCAATGGCTACACCTTC
j_gene: TRBJ1-3; abundance: -; v_gene: TRBV7-9; d_gene: TRBD1; CDR3aa: CASSPNLDRSGNTIYF; CDR3nt: TGTGCCAGCAGCCCTAACCTGGACAGGTCGGGAAACACCATATATTTT
j_gene: TRBJ2-1; abundance: -; v_gene: TRBV5-1; d_gene: TRBD2; CDR3aa: CASSLGLAGGSSSYNEQFF; CDR3nt: TGCGCCAGCAGCTTGGGACTAGCGGGGGGTTCGAGCTCCTACAATGAGCAGTTCTTC
j_gene: TRBJ2-3; abundance: -; v_gene: TRBV19; d_gene: -; CDR3aa: CASKEASTDTQYF; CDR3nt: TGTGCCAGTAAGGAAGCTAGCACAGATACGCAGTATTTT
j_gene: TRBJ2-3; abundance: -; v_gene: TRBV15; d_gene: TRBD1; CDR3aa: CATSGQGTDTQYF; CDR3nt: TGTGCCACCTCGGGACAGGGCACAGATACGCAGTATTTT
j_gene: TRBJ2-7; abundance: -; v_gene: TRBV19; d_gene: -; CDR3aa: CASSFLGPSYEQYF; CDR3nt: TGTGCCAGTAGTTTCCTCGGGCCATCATACGAGCAGTACTTC